The entry that follows covers one T cell receptor beta chain sequence. The data were taken from a study of blood T cell repertoires in COVID-19. Study overall: Samples representing acute and convalescent COVID-19 were sourced from the United States, Italy and Spain. The analysed material was cDNA or gDNA that came from T cells, B-cell-depleted T cells, or PBMCs.

Authors' analysis steps: Researchers report that nucleated cell counts were estimated from reference gene primer amplification. The table came from immunoSEQ multiplex PCR; TCRdb's copy has only in-frame clones and leaves some out. V and J calls plus clone size are reproduced from that table; the DNA served to infer D and trimming. There are about 260,000 clones in the sample; 80% to 85% occur only once, and around 4% lies in the top ten. Germline trimming cut 3 bases from V and 7 bases from J; bases unmatched to any gene: 5. The CDR3 consists of 13 residues. CDR1 is SGDLS, CDR2 YYNGEE, per germline.

The clonotype originates from a man in his 60s with acute or convalescent COVID-19. Sample: peripheral blood. The chain carries TRBV9 and TRBJ2-5; TRBD2 matches 8 bases. This CDR3 is CASSAPRGGTQYF. CDR3 nucleotide sequence: TGTGCCAGCAGCGCCCCCCGGGGGGGGACCCAGTACTTC.